The 9 T cell receptor beta chains given below trace back to one sample, sequenced in a study of cytomegalovirus exposure and HLA in healthy donors. The PCR was carried out with 60 Vbeta primers and 13 Jbeta primers. Produced via immunoSEQ multiplex PCR; TCRdb's table is partial and in-frame only. The sample consists of under 150,000 clones, 60% to 80% of them appearing once. What was sequenced was PBMCs. The receptors originated from a male donor in good health and CMV-seronegative.

This sequence joins TRBV7-8 and TRBJ2-3, with TRBD2 matching over 8 bases. Per germline, CDR1 SGHVS and CDR2 FQNEAQ. This CDR3 is 13 amino acids long. V shed 8 bases and J 4 bases; nucleotides not matched to a gene: 5. This CDR3 reads CASRGGVADTQYF. The CDR3 DNA follows: TGTGCCAGCCGGGGGGGGGTGGCAGATACGCAGTATTTT.

The chain combines TRBV29-1 with TRBJ2-7; D is undetermined. The CDR3 runs to 12 residues. V was clipped by 6 bases and J by 0 bases, with 9 bases between them. CDR1 SQVTM and CDR2 ANQGSEA come from the germline V gene. The CDR3 loop reads CSVFDNSYEQYF. The CDR3 nucleotides read TGCAGCGTGTTTGACAACTCCTACGAGCAGTACTTC.

This rearrangement joins TRBV29-1 to TRBJ1-2, with 7 bases that match TRBD1. Trimming took 2 bases from V and 6 from J; bases not matched to a gene: 9. Germline values: CDR1 SQVTM, CDR2 ANQGSEA. The CDR3 covers 14 residues. The CDR3 sequence is CSVESLDREDGYTF. The CDR3 DNA reads as TGCAGCGTTGAATCCCTTGACAGGGAGGATGGCTACACCTTC.

The chain has TRBV7-3 and TRBJ2-5; 14 nucleotides align to TRBD2. V lost 2 bases, J lost 4 bases, and 0 bases stayed unmatched. The CDR3 covers 15 residues. Germline V gene sequence: CDR1 SGHTA, CDR2 FQGTGA. CDR3 coding DNA: TGTGCCAGCAGCTTAGGGACTAGCGGGGGAGAGACCCAGTACTTC. As protein: CASSLGTSGGETQYF.

About this clone: The sample has other DNA sequences that encode this CDR3 too. The chain couples TRBV5-1 to TRBJ2-3; 8 bases agree with TRBD2. CDR3 length: 14 residues. The germline V gene has CDR1 SGHRS and CDR2 YFSETQ. V trimming: 5 bases; J trimming: 2 bases; junction bases outside the gene matches: 4. CDR3 region: CASSHGGDTDTQYF. The CDR3 DNA follows: TGCGCCAGCAGTCACGGGGGGGACACAGATACGCAGTATTTT.

This clone was counted between two and nine times. The rearrangement links TRBV6-5 to TRBJ1-3; 7 bases fit TRBD1. Germline lookup yields CDR1 MNHEY and CDR2 SVGAGI. CDR3 length: 15 residues. Unmatched junction bases numbered 7, after V lost 6 bases and J lost 2 bases. CDR3 sequence: CASRARTGTGNTIYF. The CDR3 DNA is TGTGCCAGCAGGGCCAGGACAGGAACTGGAAACACCATATATTTT.

The rearrangement links TRBV5-5 to TRBJ2-7; D might be TRBD2 (7 bases). Trimming took off 3 bases at V and 2 bases at J, with 18 bases between the two ends. Germline V gene data show CDR1 as SGHKS and CDR2 as YYEKEE (reference sequence). The CDR3 has 16 residues. CDR3 DNA sequence: TGTGCCAGCAGCTCACCCGAACGGGGGGCCCCCTACGAGCAGTACTTC. Translating gives CASSSPERGAPYEQYF. Filled out from reference TRBV5-5 and TRBJ2-7, the complete variable domain reads DAGVTQSPTHLIKTRGQQVTLRCSPISGHKSVSWYQQVLGQGPQFIFQYYEKEERGRGNFPDRFSARQFPNYSSELNVNALLLGDSALYLCASSSPERGAPYEQYFGPGTRLTVT.

This chain links TRBV18 with TRBJ1-1, with D perhaps TRBD1 (5 bases). Looked up from germline, CDR1 is KGHSH and CDR2 is LQKENI. Trimming took 3 bases from V and 6 from J, leaving 11 bases between them. CDR3 length: 13 amino acids. The chain's CDR3 is CASSPSRQPEAFF. CDR3 bases: TGTGCCAGCTCACCGAGTAGACAGCCTGAAGCTTTCTTT.

This rearrangement joins TRBV9 to TRBJ2-7; D perhaps matches TRBD2 (6 bases). The CDR3 is 15 amino acids. Trimming removed 4 bases at V and 5 bases at J, with 19 bases between. Germline V lookup: CDR1 SGDLS, CDR2 YYNGEE. CDR3 bases: TGTGCCAGCAGCCCCCAGGCGGGAATCTCACACGAGCAGTACTTC. It encodes CASSPQAGISHEQYF. The full variable domain, with the rest looked up from reference TRBV9 and TRBJ2-7, is DSGVTQTPKHLITATGQRVTLRCSPRSGDLSVYWYQQSLDQGLQFLIQYYNGEERAKGNILERFSAQQFPDLHSELNLSSLELGDSALYFCASSPQAGISHEQYFGPGTRLTVT.